This T cell receptor beta chain was documented in a study of technical replicates of blood from a handful of donors. The germline gives CDR1 ENHRY, CDR2 SYGVKD. CDR3 length: 14 residues. Between the trimmed V and J ends, which lost 6 bases and 0 bases, there was a span of 11 bases. Sequenced by immunoSEQ multiplex PCR; TCRdb stores in-frame clones only, minus some. The sample has tens of thousands of clones; 98% are singletons. The clonotype was recovered from a human donor in good health. Sequencing input: T cells isolated from PBMCs. V gene TRBV10-3 combines with J gene TRBJ1-1; D is ambiguous. In nucleotides, the CDR3 is TGTGCCATCAGACGTACCCAGGTGAACACTGAAGCTTTCTTT. This codes for CAIRRTQVNTEAFF.